This entry lists 12 T cell receptor beta chains sequenced from one sample in a study of Graves' ophthalmopathy and Graves' hyperthyroidism. Researchers took RNA transcripts and amplified TCR beta CDR3 regions from them. HTBI primers primed a first-round RT-PCR, and a second-round multiplex PCR followed. TCRdb redid the calling of the multiplex PCR reads with MiXCR, one entry per CDR3 protein. The sample has 600,000 to 650,000 distinct CDR3 sequences, 22% seen once. Sequencing was done on a sample of peripheral blood. Every receptor here comes from a woman between 18 and 30 years old with stable Graves' hyperthyroidism. Some clones in this sample may be carry-over from other donors' samples.

Comment on this clonotype: The CDR3 carries no conserved terminal phenylalanine or tryptophan, so it likely arises from a read error. The V and J genes are TRBV12-3 or TRBV12-4 and TRBJ2-5; D is possibly TRBD2 (6 bases). This CDR3 region has 14 residues. The V end was cut by 3 bases, the J end by 5 bases, with 13 bases between. The CDR3 protein is CASSFLRGRETQYL. CDR3 coding DNA: TGTGCCAGCAGTTTTCTGCGGGGCAGGGAGACCCAGTACCTC.

The chain links TRBV27 to TRBJ1-1, with 9 positions matching TRBD1. CDR1 and CDR2 from the germline V gene are MNHEY and SMNVEV (reference sequence). CDR3 size: 14 residues. Germline trimming cut 6 bases from V and 4 bases from J; bases unmatched to any gene: 6. CDR3 protein: CASSLRDRVTEAFF. For the CDR3, the DNA is TGTGCCAGCAGCCTCCGGGACAGGGTCACTGAAGCTTTCTTT.

This clonotype was counted at least ten times. The chain employs TRBV12-3 or TRBV12-4 and TRBJ2-7, with no clear D. Trimming cost V 3 bases and J 9 bases, with 21 bases left between them. The CDR3 runs to 15 residues. The CDR3 region is CASSFLRASPRWQYF. The CDR3 DNA is TGTGCCAGCAGTTTTCTTCGGGCCTCCCCTAGGTGGCAGTACTTC.

This clonotype was seen a handful of times. The V gene is TRBV30, the J gene TRBJ1-1; the D is unclear. The CDR3 contains 14 residues. With 1 base removed from V and 0 bases from J, the gap between germline ends came to 9 bases. The germline V gene has CDR1 GTSNPN and CDR2 SVGIG (reference sequence). Here the CDR3 DNA reads TGTGCCTGGAGTGCCAACACTCTGAACACTGAAGCTTTCTTT. Translation gives CAWSANTLNTEAFF.

This chain joins TRBV19 and TRBJ1-1; D is undetermined. V lost 10 bases and J 0 bases, leaving 12 bases between the germline ends. The CDR3 length is 13 residues. Germline CDR1 LNHDA, CDR2 SQIVND (reference sequence). The CDR3 reads CATQIRMNTEAFF. Written as DNA, the CDR3 is TGTGCCACTCAAATCCGGATGAACACTGAAGCTTTCTTT. The whole variable domain, remainder taken from reference TRBV19 and TRBJ1-1, is DGGITQSPKYLFRKEGQNVTLSCEQNLNHDAMYWYRQDPGQGLRLIYYSQIVNDFQKGDIAEGYSVSREKKESFPLTVTSAQKNPTAFYLCATQIRMNTEAFFGQGTRLTVV.

This clonotype was detected once. The V call is TRBV19, the J call TRBJ1-2; 8 nucleotides line up with TRBD1. The CDR3 extends over 15 amino acids. The V segment lost 4 bases and the J segment 4 bases; nucleotides outside the gene matches: 8. Looked up from germline, CDR1 is LNHDA and CDR2 is SQIVND (reference sequence). Written as DNA, the CDR3 is TGTGCCAGTAGTAATTCAGGGACAGGATCCTATGGCTACACCTTC. Amino acid sequence: CASSNSGTGSYGYTF.

V gene TRBV10-3 combines with J gene TRBJ1-5; tentatively, D is TRBD1 (5 bases). Germline values: CDR1 ENHRY, CDR2 SYGVKD. The CDR3 covers 12 residues. The ends were cut back, 9 bases at V and 4 bases at J, with 10 bases in the middle. This chain's CDR3 is CAISGPNQPQHF. The CDR3 nucleotides are TGTGCCATTTCGGGACCAAATCAGCCCCAGCATTTT.

At least ten counts were recorded for this clonotype. The V gene is TRBV7-8, the J gene TRBJ2-5; possibly TRBD2 for D (5 bases). V was trimmed by 2 bases and J by 4 bases, leaving 14 bases between them. Germline CDR1 reads SGHVS; CDR2 reads FQNEAQ. The CDR3 sequence is 15 residues long. The CDR3 sequence: CASSLSGPRGETQYF. DNA for the CDR3: TGTGCCAGCAGCTTATCCGGGCCCCGGGGAGAGACCCAGTACTTC.

This clonotype has at least ten counts. This chain uses TRBV28 with TRBJ1-4, with D unresolved. With 6 bases removed from V and 2 bases from J, the gap between germline ends came to 10 bases. The CDR3 has 14 residues. Per germline, CDR1 MDHEN and CDR2 SYDVKM. The CDR3 here is CASSLDGTNEKLFF. The CDR3 DNA is TGTGCCAGCAGCCTGGACGGCACTAATGAAAAACTGTTTTTT. Together with reference TRBV28 and TRBJ1-4, the CDR3 gives the full variable domain: DVKVTQSSRYLVKRTGEKVFLECVQDMDHENMFWYRQDPGLGLRLIYFSYDVKMKEKGDIPEGYSVSREKKERFSLILESASTNQTSMYLCASSLDGTNEKLFFGSGTQLSVL.

V is TRBV28 and J is TRBJ2-7; maybe TRBD2 (5 bases). The CDR3 loop spans 15 amino acids. Germline CDR1 reads MDHEN; CDR2 reads SYDVKM. Trimming took off 5 bases at V and 0 bases at J, with 14 bases between the two ends. This CDR3 reads CASSPLFGISYEQYF. Written as DNA, the CDR3 is TGTGCCAGCAGTCCGCTTTTCGGGATCTCCTACGAGCAGTACTTC.

Notes on this clonotype: This may come from a read error, since a much larger clone is one base off. V usage is TRBV12-3 or TRBV12-4 and J usage is TRBJ2-3, with 10 nucleotides matching TRBD2. This CDR3 region has 15 residues. The V gene end was trimmed by 5 bases and the J gene end by 5 bases; junction bases not matched to a gene: 7. CDR3 sequence reads: CASSIRERGGDTQYF. The CDR3 nucleotides are TGTGCCAGCAGTATCAGGGAGCGGGGGGGAGATACGCAGTATTTT.

This clonotype has a count of ten or more. The V call is TRBV20-1, the J call TRBJ1-2; a possible D gene is TRBD1 (5 bases). Germline lookup yields CDR1 DFQATT and CDR2 SNEGSKA (reference sequence). V lost 5 bases and J 4 bases, leaving 17 bases between the germline ends. The CDR3 runs 14 residues. The CDR3 coding sequence is TGCAGTGCTGTTGGGGGACGGACCGGCTATGGCTACACCTTC. Protein sequence: CSAVGGRTGYGYTF.